A selection of T cell receptor beta chains follows, all from one sample in a study of T cells after yellow fever vaccination. TCRdb fed the 5' RACE reads into MiXCR, producing one record per CDR3 protein. The data hold 250,000 to 400,000 distinct CDR3 sequences, with approximately 4% observed a single time. The source material was PBMCs, sampled 15 days after the yellow fever booster vaccination. The receptors were sampled from a man between 18 and 35 years old who received the YFV17D yellow fever vaccine. CDR3s include the opening cysteine and the closing phenylalanine or tryptophan. Fields, in order: D gene, clone size, V gene, J gene, CDR3 DNA, CDR3 protein. D genes are given only for firm matches. The size field is filled for only some rows; it gives once, few, many or a size class.

>-|-|TRBV6-1|TRBJ2-3
TGTGCCAGCAGTGAGGCAGGCAACACAGATACGCAGTATTTT
CASSEAGNTDTQYF
>-|many|TRBV15|TRBJ2-1
TGTGCCACCAGCAGAGGGGATCGCGGCTTCTACAATGAGCAGTTCTTC
CATSRGDRGFYNEQFF
>-|-|TRBV7-2|TRBJ2-1
TGTGCCAGCAGCTTAGCGCTTCCTAGGGGTCCAAGGAGGAATGAGCAGTTCTTC
CASSLALPRGPRRNEQFF
>-|-|TRBV7-8|TRBJ2-2
TGTGCCAGCAGACGACGCCAGGGTCGGGGCACCGGGGAGCTGTTTTTT
CASRRRQGRGTGELFF
>TRBD2|few|TRBV7-6|TRBJ2-1
TGTGCCAGCAGCAAGCGGGCTAGCGGGGGCGAATTCAATGAGCAGTTCTTC
CASSKRASGGEFNEQFF
>TRBD1|once|TRBV5-8|TRBJ1-2
TGTGCCAGCAGCTTGGGAGACAGGGGGTTTTATGGCTACACCTTC
CASSLGDRGFYGYTF
>-|many|TRBV5-1|TRBJ2-3
TGTGCCAGCAGCTTAGCCGGGACAGATACGCAGTATTTT
CASSLAGTDTQYF
>-|-|TRBV15|TRBJ1-1
TGTGCCACCAACGGGGACACTGAAGCTTTCTTT
CATNGDTEAFF
>-|many|TRBV4-3|TRBJ1-6
TGCGCCAGCAGCTACCAGGGTACAGGTTCACCCCTCCACTTT
CASSYQGTGSPLHF
>-|many|TRBV6-9|TRBJ2-3
TGTGCCAGCTTTGGAAACAGGAGCACAGATACGCAGTATTTT
CASFGNRSTDTQYF
>-|-|TRBV27|TRBJ2-3
TGTGCCAGCAGTTTATATAGGGACACAGATACGCAGTATTTT
CASSLYRDTDTQYF
>TRBD2|many|TRBV20-1|TRBJ2-3
TGCAGTGCCGAACTTCTTTCTAGCGGGGAAAGGGATACGCAGTATTTT
CSAELLSSGERDTQYF
>-|-|TRBV6-6|TRBJ2-2
TGTGCCAGCAGTTACTCGATGGGGTACCCGAACACCGGGGAGCTGTTTTTT
CASSYSMGYPNTGELFF
>TRBD2|few|TRBV7-2|TRBJ2-4
TGTGCCAGCAGCTTTGGCGGGGGGGGAGGCAAAAACATTCAGTACTTC
CASSFGGGGGKNIQYF
>TRBD2|many|TRBV12-3/TRBV12-4|TRBJ2-5
TGTGCCAGCAGATCCCCGGGACTAGCTCAAGAGACCCAGTACTTC
CASRSPGLAQETQYF
>-|few|TRBV10-3|TRBJ2-3
TGTGCCATCAGTGGAAACGGGGGCGGGGATACGCAGTATTTT
CAISGNGGGDTQYF
>-|many|TRBV5-1|TRBJ2-1
TGCGCCAGCAGCTTGGAAGTAAGAGGGGATGAGCAGTTCTTC
CASSLEVRGDEQFF
>TRBD1|many|TRBV10-3|TRBJ2-5
TGTGCCATCAGTGAGTCCGGGACAGTCACTCAAGAGACCCAGTACTTC
CAISESGTVTQETQYF
>TRBD1|-|TRBV5-6|TRBJ2-1
TGTGCCAGCAGCCGCAGGGGGTACAATGAGCAGTTCTTC
CASSRRGYNEQFF
>-|many|TRBV3-1|TRBJ2-3
TGTGCCAGCAGCCAAGCGGAGGCCGTATATACGCAGTATTTT
CASSQAEAVYTQYF
>-|-|TRBV4-3|TRBJ2-1
TGCGCCAGCAGCCAAGATACCAGGGTGAGGCACAATGAGCAGTTCTTC
CASSQDTRVRHNEQFF
>-|-|TRBV7-9|TRBJ1-1
TGTGCCAGCAGCCGCCTCCGGGGGGCGAGCACTGAAGCTTTCTTT
CASSRLRGASTEAFF
>-|many|TRBV7-3|TRBJ1-2
TGTGCCAGCAGCTTAAAGGCAGGTCACTTCTATGGCTACACCTTC
CASSLKAGHFYGYTF
>-|few|TRBV11-2|TRBJ2-5
TGTGCCAGCAGCAGGGTCGCGGAGACCCAGTACTTC
CASSRVAETQYF
>TRBD1|-|TRBV5-6|TRBJ1-2
TGTGCCAGCAGCCCTTTAGGGACAGCCTACACCTTC
CASSPLGTAYTF
>-|many|TRBV29-1|TRBJ1-1
TGCAGCGTTAATTGGGGGTGGGGCACTGAAGCTTTCTTT
CSVNWGWGTEAFF
>-|many|TRBV12-3/TRBV12-4|TRBJ2-7
TGTGCCAGCAGTGAGGTGGGTCCCTACGAGCAGTACTTC
CASSEVGPYEQYF
>TRBD1|-|TRBV4-3|TRBJ2-5
TGCGCCAGCAGCCAAGTGGGACGACTGGGGGACAGGCAAGAGACCCAGTACTTC
CASSQVGRLGDRQETQYF